This T cell receptor beta chain derives from a study of CD4 T cells in relation to SARS-CoV-2 and coronaviruses (dated by TCRdb to about 2021). About the full investigation: In the ViraFEST assay, PBMCs were grown with antigen for approximately ten days, and TCR beta CDR3s were then sequenced to identify antigen-specific clonal expansions. The negative reference condition was either a culture with an HIV-1 Nef peptide pool or a culture with no peptide. Using patient-derived lymphoblastoid cell lines, the shared crossreactive spike epitopes were mapped to their HLA restriction. The study assessed, at the TCR clonotype level, memory CD4+ T cell crossreactivity between SARS-CoV-2 and common cold coronavirus spike proteins. The Adaptive Biotechnologies TCR-sequencing kit was used for samples from a few pre-COVID donors and for the naive versus memory experiments, whereas the other data were Illumina-based. A different, Illumina-based TCR-beta assay was used to sequence expansion assays from other donors in the study. What the authors observed across the whole study: No donor contributed both pre-pandemic and post-infection samples, which limited tracing the source of pre-existing responses. Crossreactivity analysis centred on spike protein, so crossreactivity against other viral proteins was not assessed. Crossreactive clones showed significantly weaker SARS-CoV-2-driven expansion than monoreactive clones, consistent with antigenic imprinting. Memory CD4+ clonotypes crossrecognizing SARS-CoV-2 and at least one common cold coronavirus spike were found in 55% to 75% of donors. The study was limited by small numbers of patients and tested TCRs.

As concerns this clone: Its target antigen remains unknown. The record has no base qualities; no much larger clone is one base away.

CD4+ T cells from unexposed donors were collected before the COVID-19 pandemic (2011-2018). The EasySep CD4+ T cell isolation kit was used to isolate CD4+ T cells once the cultures had run for roughly eleven days. As far as cell numbers permitted, CD4+ T cells from unexposed donors were tested for reactivity against SARS-CoV-2 S and N as well as four spike pools from common cold coronaviruses. Each well held approximately 2.1 million PBMCs cultured in IMDM containing approximately 4.7% human AB serum and around 10 IU/ml IL-2. Half of the culture medium was replaced with fresh IL-2-containing medium on days 3 and 7. In general, every peptide culture condition was set up in three replicate wells. Leukapheresis product for the unexposed donors was bought commercially. PBMCs were isolated from leukapheresis product or whole blood by Ficoll-Paque PLUS gradient centrifugation. PBMCs were either cryopreserved at -140°C or used fresh in the expansion assay. The QIAamp Micro DNA Kit was used to extract genomic DNA from the CD4+ T cells.

From V the trimming removes 3 bases and from J it removes 4 bases, while the gene matches leave 12 bases of the junction unaccounted for. CDR1 and CDR2 are drawn from the germline V gene: SGHTA, FQGTGA. Its CDR3 holds 17 amino acids, cysteine through phenylalanine. Solely the CDR3 DNA is kept, with 51 bases framed from the first base. Preparation of the library involved the immunoSEQ multiplex PCR assay. The paper's data handling went like this. During preprocessing, nonproductive sequences were removed, as were CDR3s that did not start with C, did not end with F or W, or were shorter than 7 amino acids. The MANAFEST web app was used to call antigen-specific clonotypes on the basis of expansion compared with the reference and with other culture wells. A clone counted as positive if significantly expanded in 2 of 3 replicate wells versus the reference culture at FDR below 0.05. A further requirement for positive clones was significant expansion compared with all other tandem wells, along with an odds ratio above 5. CDR3 homology was measured as pairwise Levenshtein distance, computed with the stringdist R package after trimming three terminal residues from each end. TCRdb took over this immuneACCESS table, retaining in-frame rearrangements with V and J assigned. Such tables are incomplete; in checked studies, under half of the missing clones stem from an unresolved V gene, and the remainder is unexplained. V, J and clone size reflect that table, while D and trimming were determined from the DNA. The sample includes roughly 20,000 clones, with around 74% observed a single time. The ten most abundant clones make up roughly 16% of the sample.

The source is a human donor in good health. The specimen was CD4+ T cells from PBMCs, cultured in vitro. The sequence joins TRBV7-3 to TRBJ2-3, with TRBD2 identical over 8 junction bases. Here is the DNA: TGTGCCAGCAGCTTTCGGGGGGGGACGGATGTCGCAGATACGCAGTATTTT. This encodes CASSFRGGTDVADTQYF.